The text below deals with one T cell receptor beta chain. CDR1 KGHSH and CDR2 LQKENI come from the germline V gene. The length of the CDR3 is 15 residues. Trimming cost V 3 bases and J 0 bases, with 11 bases left between them. TCRdb analysed the 5' RACE reads with MiXCR anew, one entry per CDR3 protein. The top ten clones hold approximately 13% of a sample with hundreds of thousands of distinct CDR3 sequences, 25% to 30% of them seen once. These data belong to a study of T-cell memory formation after mild COVID-19. Study background: TCR clustering was largely donor specific.

This TCR was recovered from an adult woman who had mild COVID-19 (a few samples of this study predate the infection). Cell type and time point are not known. The rearrangement uses TRBV18 and TRBJ1-1; D perhaps matches TRBD1 (6 bases). The sample comprised PBMCs or a T cell subset sorted from them (not recorded which). CDR3 in amino acids: CASSPGQLMNTEAFF. The CDR3 bases are TGTGCCAGCTCACCCGGACAGTTGATGAACACTGAAGCTTTCTTT.